Listed below are T cell receptor beta chains from one sample, sequenced in a study of cytomegalovirus exposure and HLA in healthy donors. TCRdb's copy holds only in-frame clones and misses some; the assay was immunoSEQ multiplex PCR. The sample contains roughly 100,000 clones, about 68% of which appear only once. Sequencing was performed on PBMCs. These receptors came from a man younger than 45 in good health and CMV-seropositive. CDR3s include the opening cysteine and the closing phenylalanine or tryptophan. The D gene is left open where the match is weak. Size values are once, few and many counts, or a class for expanded clones, and some rows have none.

V gene: TRBV15; clone size: -; D gene: -; J gene: TRBJ1-3; CDR3 protein: CATSRGGEGNTIYF; CDR3 DNA: TGTGCCACCAGCAGAGGAGGCGAAGGAAACACCATATATTTT
V gene: TRBV7-9; clone size: few; D gene: -; J gene: TRBJ1-1; CDR3 protein: CASSLTGSYTEAFF; CDR3 DNA: TGTGCCAGCAGCTTAACGGGAAGCTACACTGAAGCTTTCTTT
V gene: TRBV10-3; clone size: few; D gene: TRBD2; J gene: TRBJ2-1; CDR3 protein: CASRAGGLDNEQFF; CDR3 DNA: TGTGCCAGCCGAGCGGGGGGGCTTGACAATGAGCAGTTCTTC
V gene: TRBV4-1; clone size: -; D gene: TRBD2; J gene: TRBJ2-5; CDR3 protein: CASSQERGGQETQYF; CDR3 DNA: TGCGCCAGCAGCCAAGAGCGGGGGGGCCAGGAGACCCAGTACTTC
V gene: TRBV7-9; clone size: -; D gene: TRBD1; J gene: TRBJ1-5; CDR3 protein: CASSVQGIDQPQHF; CDR3 DNA: TGTGCCAGCAGCGTACAGGGGATCGATCAGCCCCAGCATTTT
V gene: TRBV11-2; clone size: -; D gene: TRBD1; J gene: TRBJ2-7; CDR3 protein: CASSSRSQGDEQYF; CDR3 DNA: TGTGCCAGCAGCTCTAGGAGCCAGGGGGACGAGCAGTACTTC
V gene: TRBV9; clone size: -; D gene: -; J gene: TRBJ2-7; CDR3 protein: CASSVGGSTVEQYF; CDR3 DNA: TGTGCCAGCAGCGTAGGCGGCTCGACCGTCGAGCAGTACTTC
V gene: TRBV7-8; clone size: -; D gene: -; J gene: TRBJ2-2; CDR3 protein: CASSFAGRELFF; CDR3 DNA: TGTGCCAGCAGCTTCGCGGGGAGGGAGCTGTTTTTT
V gene: TRBV5-6; clone size: few; D gene: -; J gene: TRBJ1-2; CDR3 protein: CASSDRGAYYGYTF; CDR3 DNA: TGTGCCAGCAGCGACCGGGGGGCTTACTATGGCTACACCTTC
V gene: TRBV6-1; clone size: -; D gene: -; J gene: TRBJ2-5; CDR3 protein: CATAKRGLRETQYF; CDR3 DNA: TGTGCCACTGCCAAACGGGGACTGCGAGAGACCCAGTACTTC
V gene: TRBV4-1; clone size: once; D gene: TRBD2; J gene: TRBJ2-1; CDR3 protein: CASRQGTSGGNEQFF; CDR3 DNA: TGCGCCAGCAGGCAAGGGACTAGCGGGGGAAATGAGCAGTTCTTC
V gene: TRBV19; clone size: -; D gene: TRBD1; J gene: TRBJ2-7; CDR3 protein: CASTFWVGTGHHEQYF; CDR3 DNA: TGTGCCAGTACCTTTTGGGTCGGGACAGGGCACCACGAGCAGTACTTC
V gene: TRBV6-4; clone size: medium-sized; D gene: -; J gene: TRBJ1-1; CDR3 protein: CASSSEPEGTEAFF; CDR3 DNA: TGTGCCAGCAGCTCCGAGCCCGAGGGCACTGAAGCTTTCTTT
V gene: TRBV7-2; clone size: -; D gene: -; J gene: TRBJ2-1; CDR3 protein: CASSGPDSYNEQFF; CDR3 DNA: TGTGCCAGCAGCGGTCCGGACAGCTACAATGAGCAGTTCTTC
V gene: TRBV10-3; clone size: -; D gene: TRBD1; J gene: TRBJ1-6; CDR3 protein: CAISVGTEGDSPLHF; CDR3 DNA: TGTGCCATCAGTGTAGGGACAGAAGGGGATTCACCCCTCCACTTT
V gene: TRBV5-1; clone size: -; D gene: TRBD1; J gene: TRBJ1-1; CDR3 protein: CASRSLGQGNTEAFF; CDR3 DNA: TGCGCCAGCAGAAGCCTCGGACAGGGGAACACTGAAGCTTTCTTT
V gene: TRBV6-6; clone size: once; D gene: -; J gene: TRBJ2-7; CDR3 protein: CASSYMRGRGNEQYF; CDR3 DNA: TGTGCCAGCAGTTACATGAGGGGCAGGGGAAACGAGCAGTACTTC
V gene: TRBV11-2; clone size: few; D gene: TRBD2; J gene: TRBJ2-3; CDR3 protein: CASRPWGGSSGTQYF; CDR3 DNA: TGTGCCAGCAGACCTTGGGGGGGGTCTAGTGGGACGCAGTATTTT
V gene: TRBV20-1; clone size: -; D gene: -; J gene: TRBJ2-3; CDR3 protein: CSASFDTQYF; CDR3 DNA: TGCAGTGCCAGTTTTGATACGCAGTATTTT
V gene: TRBV6-5; clone size: -; D gene: -; J gene: TRBJ2-3; CDR3 protein: CASSYQDTQYF; CDR3 DNA: TGTGCCAGCAGTTACCAGGATACGCAGTATTTT
V gene: TRBV11-3; clone size: -; D gene: -; J gene: TRBJ2-7; CDR3 protein: CASSLDQINEQYF; CDR3 DNA: TGTGCCAGCAGCTTAGATCAAATCAACGAGCAGTACTTC
V gene: TRBV30; clone size: few; D gene: -; J gene: TRBJ1-1; CDR3 protein: CAWRGENTEAFF; CDR3 DNA: TGTGCCTGGAGGGGCGAGAACACTGAAGCTTTCTTT
V gene: TRBV20-1; clone size: -; D gene: -; J gene: TRBJ1-2; CDR3 protein: CSAPENYGYTF; CDR3 DNA: TGCAGTGCACCAGAAAACTATGGCTACACCTTC
V gene: TRBV5-6; clone size: -; D gene: -; J gene: TRBJ1-4; CDR3 protein: CASSFDRGEKLFF; CDR3 DNA: TGTGCCAGCAGCTTCGACAGAGGTGAAAAACTGTTTTTT
V gene: TRBV11-3; clone size: few; D gene: -; J gene: TRBJ2-7; CDR3 protein: CASSLGGTAYEQYF; CDR3 DNA: TGTGCCAGCAGCTTAGGCGGGACGGCCTACGAGCAGTACTTC
V gene: TRBV6-1; clone size: -; D gene: TRBD1; J gene: TRBJ1-6; CDR3 protein: CASTRDSYNSPLHF; CDR3 DNA: TGTGCCAGCACGAGGGACAGCTATAATTCACCCCTCCACTTT
V gene: TRBV27; clone size: -; D gene: -; J gene: TRBJ1-1; CDR3 protein: CASPPDRMNTEAFF; CDR3 DNA: TGTGCCAGCCCCCCCGACAGGATGAACACTGAAGCTTTCTTT
V gene: TRBV9; clone size: -; D gene: TRBD2; J gene: TRBJ2-7; CDR3 protein: CASSLSGDEQYF; CDR3 DNA: TGTGCCAGCAGCCTTAGCGGGGACGAGCAGTACTTC
V gene: TRBV18; clone size: -; D gene: TRBD1; J gene: TRBJ2-7; CDR3 protein: CASSPPETGGFVQYF; CDR3 DNA: TGTGCCAGCTCACCACCCGAGACAGGGGGCTTTGTGCAGTACTTC
V gene: TRBV2; clone size: -; D gene: TRBD1; J gene: TRBJ2-1; CDR3 protein: CASNQDRDDEQFF; CDR3 DNA: TGTGCCAGCAATCAGGACAGGGACGATGAGCAGTTCTTC
V gene: TRBV18; clone size: -; D gene: -; J gene: TRBJ2-5; CDR3 protein: CASSPALQETQYF; CDR3 DNA: TGTGCCAGCTCACCCGCGCTACAAGAGACCCAGTACTTC
V gene: TRBV18; clone size: -; D gene: -; J gene: TRBJ2-5; CDR3 protein: CASSPNGVPSETQYF; CDR3 DNA: TGTGCCAGCTCACCAAACGGGGTTCCGTCAGAGACCCAGTACTTC
V gene: TRBV2; clone size: few; D gene: -; J gene: TRBJ1-1; CDR3 protein: CASRREGLTEAFF; CDR3 DNA: TGTGCCAGCAGGCGAGAGGGCCTCACTGAAGCTTTCTTT
V gene: TRBV2; clone size: few; D gene: -; J gene: TRBJ2-6; CDR3 protein: CASTLEGAGANVLTF; CDR3 DNA: TGTGCCAGTACCCTAGAAGGGGCCGGGGCCAACGTCCTGACTTTC
V gene: TRBV29-1; clone size: -; D gene: -; J gene: TRBJ2-1; CDR3 protein: CSVAGPSSYNEQFF; CDR3 DNA: TGCAGCGTAGCAGGGCCGAGCTCCTACAATGAGCAGTTCTTC
V gene: TRBV7-9; clone size: -; D gene: -; J gene: TRBJ1-2; CDR3 protein: CASSPLNNDGYTF; CDR3 DNA: TGTGCCAGCAGCCCGCTAAATAACGATGGCTACACCTTC
V gene: TRBV7-9; clone size: few; D gene: -; J gene: TRBJ1-1; CDR3 protein: CASIKSGANTEAFF; CDR3 DNA: TGTGCCAGCATCAAAAGTGGGGCGAACACTGAAGCTTTCTTT
V gene: TRBV7-2; clone size: -; D gene: -; J gene: TRBJ1-5; CDR3 protein: CASSLAPGQPQHF; CDR3 DNA: TGTGCCAGCAGCTTAGCGCCAGGACAGCCCCAGCATTTT
V gene: TRBV6-5; clone size: few; D gene: TRBD1; J gene: TRBJ2-1; CDR3 protein: CASMVQGADFDEQFF; CDR3 DNA: TGTGCCAGCATGGTACAGGGGGCTGATTTCGATGAGCAGTTCTTC
V gene: TRBV6-6; clone size: few; D gene: -; J gene: TRBJ1-5; CDR3 protein: CACQGSNQPQHF; CDR3 DNA: TGTGCCTGCCAGGGTAGCAATCAGCCCCAGCATTTT
V gene: TRBV15; clone size: -; D gene: TRBD2; J gene: TRBJ2-5; CDR3 protein: CATSPHVSGGTQETQYF; CDR3 DNA: TGTGCCACCAGCCCCCACGTCAGCGGGGGGACCCAAGAGACCCAGTACTTC
V gene: TRBV27; clone size: few; D gene: TRBD1; J gene: TRBJ2-7; CDR3 protein: CASSSSSTGGIYEQYF; CDR3 DNA: TGTGCCAGCAGTTCCTCAAGTACAGGGGGTATCTACGAGCAGTACTTC